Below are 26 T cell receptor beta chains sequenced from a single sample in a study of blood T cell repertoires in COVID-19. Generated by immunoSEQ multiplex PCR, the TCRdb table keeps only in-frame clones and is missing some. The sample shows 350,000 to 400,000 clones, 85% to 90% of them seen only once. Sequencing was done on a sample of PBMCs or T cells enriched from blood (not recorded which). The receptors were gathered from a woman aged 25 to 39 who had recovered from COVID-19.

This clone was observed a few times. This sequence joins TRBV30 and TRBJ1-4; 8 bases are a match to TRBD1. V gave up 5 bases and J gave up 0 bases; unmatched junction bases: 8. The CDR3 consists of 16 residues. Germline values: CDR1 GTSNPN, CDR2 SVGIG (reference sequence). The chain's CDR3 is CAWGPGQDATNEKLFF. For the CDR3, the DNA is TGTGCCTGGGGTCCGGGACAGGACGCAACTAATGAAAAACTGTTTTTT.

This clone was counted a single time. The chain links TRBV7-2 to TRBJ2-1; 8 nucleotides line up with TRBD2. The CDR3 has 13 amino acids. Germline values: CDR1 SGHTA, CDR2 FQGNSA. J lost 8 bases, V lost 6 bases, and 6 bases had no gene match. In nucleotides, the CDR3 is TGTGCCAGCAGGAGCGGGAGTAGATATGAGCAGTTCTTC. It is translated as CASRSGSRYEQFF.

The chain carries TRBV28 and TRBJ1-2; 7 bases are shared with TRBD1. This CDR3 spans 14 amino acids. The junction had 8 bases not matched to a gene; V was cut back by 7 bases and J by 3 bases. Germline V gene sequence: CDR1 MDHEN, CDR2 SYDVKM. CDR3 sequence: CASTWRGRDYGYTF. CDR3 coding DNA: TGTGCCAGCACCTGGAGGGGGCGCGACTATGGCTACACCTTC.

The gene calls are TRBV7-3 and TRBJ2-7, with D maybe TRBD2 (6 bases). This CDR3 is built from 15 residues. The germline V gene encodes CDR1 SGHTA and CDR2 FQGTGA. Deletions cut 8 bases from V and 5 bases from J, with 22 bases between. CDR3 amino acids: CASSFGTSPPDEQYF. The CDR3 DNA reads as TGTGCCAGCTCCTTTGGGACTTCCCCCCCGGACGAGCAGTACTTC. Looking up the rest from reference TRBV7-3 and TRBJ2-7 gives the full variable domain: GAGVSQTPSNKVTEKGKYVELRCDPISGHTALYWYRQSLGQGPEFLIYFQGTGAADDSGLPNDRFFAVRPEGSVSTLKIQRTERGDSAVYLCASSFGTSPPDEQYFGPGTRLTVT.

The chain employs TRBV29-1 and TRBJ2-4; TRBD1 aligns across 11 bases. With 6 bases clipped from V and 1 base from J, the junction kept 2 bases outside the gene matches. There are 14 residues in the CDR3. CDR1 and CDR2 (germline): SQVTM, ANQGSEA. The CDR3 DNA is TGCAGCGTCGGGACAGGGGGGGCCAAAAACATTCAGTACTTC. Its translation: CSVGTGGAKNIQYF.

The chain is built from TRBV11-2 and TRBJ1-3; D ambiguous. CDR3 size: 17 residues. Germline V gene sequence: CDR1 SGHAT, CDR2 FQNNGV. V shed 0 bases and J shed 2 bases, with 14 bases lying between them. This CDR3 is CASSLERPGVTGNTIYF. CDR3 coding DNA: TGTGCCAGCAGCTTAGAAAGGCCCGGGGTTACTGGAAACACCATATATTTT.

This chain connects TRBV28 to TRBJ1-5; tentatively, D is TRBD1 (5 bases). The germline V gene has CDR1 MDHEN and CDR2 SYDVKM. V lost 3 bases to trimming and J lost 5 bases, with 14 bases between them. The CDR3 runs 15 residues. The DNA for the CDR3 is TGTGCCAGCAGTTTTCCGCAGGGACTGTATCAGCCCCAGCATTTT. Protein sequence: CASSFPQGLYQPQHF.

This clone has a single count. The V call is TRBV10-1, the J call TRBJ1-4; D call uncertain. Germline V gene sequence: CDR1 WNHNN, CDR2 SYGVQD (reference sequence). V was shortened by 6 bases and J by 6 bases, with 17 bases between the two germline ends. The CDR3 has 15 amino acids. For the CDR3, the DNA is TGCGCCAGCAGCGCCGGGCGGAGGGATGATGAAAAACTGTTTTTT. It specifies CASSAGRRDDEKLFF.

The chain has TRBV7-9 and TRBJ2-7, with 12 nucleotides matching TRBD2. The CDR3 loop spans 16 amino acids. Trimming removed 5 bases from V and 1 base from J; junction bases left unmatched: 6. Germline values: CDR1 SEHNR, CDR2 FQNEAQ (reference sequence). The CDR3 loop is CASSRLAGVPSYEQYF. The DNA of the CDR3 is TGTGCCAGCAGCAGACTAGCGGGAGTGCCTTCCTACGAGCAGTACTTC.

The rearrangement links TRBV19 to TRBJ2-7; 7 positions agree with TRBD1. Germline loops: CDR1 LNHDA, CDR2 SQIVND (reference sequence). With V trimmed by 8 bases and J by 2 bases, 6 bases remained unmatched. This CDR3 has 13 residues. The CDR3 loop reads CASANRGPYEQYF. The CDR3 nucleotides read TGTGCCAGTGCTAACAGGGGACCCTACGAGCAGTACTTC.

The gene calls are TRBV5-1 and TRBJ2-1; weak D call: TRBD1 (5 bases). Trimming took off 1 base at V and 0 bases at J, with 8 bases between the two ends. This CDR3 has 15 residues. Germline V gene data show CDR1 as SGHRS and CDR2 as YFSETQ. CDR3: CASSLQGTSYNEQFF. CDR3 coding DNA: TGCGCCAGCAGCTTGCAGGGAACCTCCTACAATGAGCAGTTCTTC.

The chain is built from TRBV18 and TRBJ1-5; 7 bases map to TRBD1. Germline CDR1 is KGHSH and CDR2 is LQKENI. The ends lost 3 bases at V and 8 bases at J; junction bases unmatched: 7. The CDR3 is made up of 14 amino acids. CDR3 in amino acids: CASSPARQGEPQHF. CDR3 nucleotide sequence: TGTGCCAGCTCACCGGCGCGACAGGGTGAGCCCCAGCATTTT.

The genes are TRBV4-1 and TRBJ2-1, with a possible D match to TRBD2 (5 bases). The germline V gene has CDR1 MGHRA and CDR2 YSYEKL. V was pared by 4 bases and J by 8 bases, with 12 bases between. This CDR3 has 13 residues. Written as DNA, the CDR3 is TGCGCCAGCAGCCTCTTAGCGATTGATGAGCAGTTCTTC. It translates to CASSLLAIDEQFF.

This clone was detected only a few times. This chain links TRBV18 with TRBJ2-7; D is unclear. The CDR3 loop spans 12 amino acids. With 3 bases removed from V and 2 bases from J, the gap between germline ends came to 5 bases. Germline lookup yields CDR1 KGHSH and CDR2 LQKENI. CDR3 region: CASSPVAYEQYF. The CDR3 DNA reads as TGTGCCAGCTCACCCGTAGCCTACGAGCAGTACTTC. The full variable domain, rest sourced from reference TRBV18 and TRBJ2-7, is NAGVMQNPRHLVRRRGQEARLRCSPMKGHSHVYWYRQLPEEGLKFMVYLQKENIIDESGMPKERFSAEFPKEGPSILRIQQVVRGDSAAYFCASSPVAYEQYFGPGTRLTVT.

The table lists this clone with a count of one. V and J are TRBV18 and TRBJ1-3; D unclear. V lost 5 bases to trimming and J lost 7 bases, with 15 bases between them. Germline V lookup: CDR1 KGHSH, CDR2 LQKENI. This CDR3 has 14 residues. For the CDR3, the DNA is TGTGCCAGCTCATCCCTCGACCTGGAGAACACCATATATTTT. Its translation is CASSSLDLENTIYF.

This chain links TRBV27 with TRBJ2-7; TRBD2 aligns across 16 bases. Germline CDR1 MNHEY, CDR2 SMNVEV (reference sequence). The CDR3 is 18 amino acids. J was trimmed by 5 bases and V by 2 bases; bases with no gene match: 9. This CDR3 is CASSLRGTSGRVSNEQYF. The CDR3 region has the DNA TGTGCCAGCAGTTTACGTGGGACTAGCGGGAGGGTTTCCAACGAGCAGTACTTC.

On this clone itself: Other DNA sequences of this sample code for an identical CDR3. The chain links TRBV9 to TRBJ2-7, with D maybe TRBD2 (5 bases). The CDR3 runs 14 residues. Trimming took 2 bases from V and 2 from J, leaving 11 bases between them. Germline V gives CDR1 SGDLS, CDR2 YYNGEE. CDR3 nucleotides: TGTGCCAGCAGCGTGGGCGGAGGTACCTACGAGCAGTACTTC. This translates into CASSVGGGTYEQYF.

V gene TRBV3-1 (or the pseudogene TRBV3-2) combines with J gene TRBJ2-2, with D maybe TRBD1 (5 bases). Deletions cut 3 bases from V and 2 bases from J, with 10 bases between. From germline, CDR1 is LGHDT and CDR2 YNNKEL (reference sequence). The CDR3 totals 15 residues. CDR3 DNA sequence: TGTGCCAGCAGCCAGGGGCACAGAAACACCGGGGAGCTGTTTTTT. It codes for CASSQGHRNTGELFF.

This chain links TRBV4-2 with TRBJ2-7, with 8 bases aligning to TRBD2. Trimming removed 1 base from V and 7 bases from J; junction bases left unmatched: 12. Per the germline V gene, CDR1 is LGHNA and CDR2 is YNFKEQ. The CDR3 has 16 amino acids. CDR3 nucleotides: TGTGCCAGCAGCCAAGTGGTCGGATTGCCTAGCGGGGAGCAGTACTTC. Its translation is CASSQVVGLPSGEQYF.

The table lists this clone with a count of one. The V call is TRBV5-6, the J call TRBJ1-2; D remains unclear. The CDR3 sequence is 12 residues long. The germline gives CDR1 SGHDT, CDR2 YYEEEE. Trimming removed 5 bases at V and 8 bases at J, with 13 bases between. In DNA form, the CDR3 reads TGTGCCAGCAGAGCCCTGCGCGGGGGCTACACCTTC. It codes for CASRALRGGYTF.

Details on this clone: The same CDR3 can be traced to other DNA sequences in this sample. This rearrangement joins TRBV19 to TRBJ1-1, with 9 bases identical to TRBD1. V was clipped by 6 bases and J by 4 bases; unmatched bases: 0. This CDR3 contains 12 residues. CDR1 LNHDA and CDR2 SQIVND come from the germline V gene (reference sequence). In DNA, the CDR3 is TGTGCCAGTAGGACAGGGGGCACTGAAGCTTTCTTT. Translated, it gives CASRTGGTEAFF.

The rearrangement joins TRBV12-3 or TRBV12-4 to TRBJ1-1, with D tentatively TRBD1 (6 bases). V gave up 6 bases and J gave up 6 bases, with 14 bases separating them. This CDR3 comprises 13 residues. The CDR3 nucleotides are TGTGCCAGCAGGATCGAACAGGGACCTGAAGCTTTCTTT. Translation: CASRIEQGPEAFF.

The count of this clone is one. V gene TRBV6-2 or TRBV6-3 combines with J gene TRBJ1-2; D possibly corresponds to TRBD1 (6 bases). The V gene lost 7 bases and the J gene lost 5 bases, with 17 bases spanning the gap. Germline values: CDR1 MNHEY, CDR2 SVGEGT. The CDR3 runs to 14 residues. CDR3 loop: CASIPGAGGYGYTF. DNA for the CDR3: TGTGCCAGCATCCCAGGGGCGGGAGGTTATGGCTACACCTTC.

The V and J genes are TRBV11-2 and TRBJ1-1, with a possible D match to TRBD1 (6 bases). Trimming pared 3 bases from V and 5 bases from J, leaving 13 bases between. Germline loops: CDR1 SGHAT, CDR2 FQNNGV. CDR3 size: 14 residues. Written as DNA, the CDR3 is TGTGCCAGCAGCTTCCGGAATCAGGGGACTGAAGCTTTCTTT. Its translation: CASSFRNQGTEAFF.

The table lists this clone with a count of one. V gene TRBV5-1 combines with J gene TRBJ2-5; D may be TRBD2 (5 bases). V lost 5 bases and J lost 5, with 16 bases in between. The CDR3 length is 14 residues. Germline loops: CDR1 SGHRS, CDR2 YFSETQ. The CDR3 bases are TGCGCCAGCAGTCTACTAGGCTCGAGGGAGACCCAGTACTTC. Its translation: CASSLLGSRETQYF.

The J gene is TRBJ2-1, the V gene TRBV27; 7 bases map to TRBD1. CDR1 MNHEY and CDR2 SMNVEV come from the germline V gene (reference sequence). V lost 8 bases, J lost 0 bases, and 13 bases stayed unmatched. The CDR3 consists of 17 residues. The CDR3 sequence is CASGTGVLKSSYNEQFF. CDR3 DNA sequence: TGTGCCAGCGGCACAGGGGTGTTGAAAAGCTCCTACAATGAGCAGTTCTTC.